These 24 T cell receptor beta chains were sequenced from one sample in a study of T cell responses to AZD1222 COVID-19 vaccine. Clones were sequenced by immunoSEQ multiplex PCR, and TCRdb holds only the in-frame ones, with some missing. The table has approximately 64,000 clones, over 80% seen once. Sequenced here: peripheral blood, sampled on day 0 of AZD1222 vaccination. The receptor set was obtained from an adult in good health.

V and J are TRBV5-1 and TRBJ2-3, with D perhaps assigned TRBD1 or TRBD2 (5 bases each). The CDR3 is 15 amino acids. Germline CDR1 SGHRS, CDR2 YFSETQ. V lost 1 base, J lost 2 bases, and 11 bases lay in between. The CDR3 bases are TGCGCCAGCAGCTTGTACGGGGCGATCACAGATACGCAGTATTTT. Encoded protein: CASSLYGAITDTQYF.

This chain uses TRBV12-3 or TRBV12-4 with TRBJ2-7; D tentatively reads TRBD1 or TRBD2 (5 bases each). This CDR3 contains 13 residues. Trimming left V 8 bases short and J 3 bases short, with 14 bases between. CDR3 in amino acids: CASASRGGYEQYF. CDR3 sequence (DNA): TGTGCCAGCGCCTCCCGTGGGGGCTACGAGCAGTACTTC.

CDR3 DNA sequence: TGTGCCACCAGCAAGGGTGACAGTGAAAAACTGTTTTTT. This gives the protein CATSKGDSEKLFF. This chain connects TRBV15 to TRBJ1-4; D is perhaps TRBD1 (5 bases). This CDR3 region has 13 residues. Germline V gives CDR1 LNHNV, CDR2 YYDKDF (reference sequence). Trimming cost V 4 bases and J 7 bases, with 10 bases left between them.

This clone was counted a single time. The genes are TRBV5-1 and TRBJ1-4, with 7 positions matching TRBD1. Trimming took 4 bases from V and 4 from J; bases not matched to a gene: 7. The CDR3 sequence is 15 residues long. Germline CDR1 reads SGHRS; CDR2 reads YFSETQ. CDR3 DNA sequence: TGCGCCAGCAGCACCAACAGGGGTCTTAATGAAAAACTGTTTTTT. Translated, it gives CASSTNRGLNEKLFF.

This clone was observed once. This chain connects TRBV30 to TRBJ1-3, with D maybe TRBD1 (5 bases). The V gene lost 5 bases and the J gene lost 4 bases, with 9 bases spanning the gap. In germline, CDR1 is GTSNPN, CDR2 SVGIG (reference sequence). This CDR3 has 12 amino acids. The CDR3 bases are TGTGCCTGGGGACAATCGGGAAACACCATATATTTT. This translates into CAWGQSGNTIYF.

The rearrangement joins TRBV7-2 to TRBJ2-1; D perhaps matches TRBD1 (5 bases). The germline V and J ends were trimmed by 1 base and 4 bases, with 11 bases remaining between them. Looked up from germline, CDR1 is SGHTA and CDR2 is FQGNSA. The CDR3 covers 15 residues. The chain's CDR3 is CASSLDVGQYNEQFF. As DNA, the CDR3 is TGTGCCAGCAGCTTAGACGTCGGACAATACAATGAGCAGTTCTTC.

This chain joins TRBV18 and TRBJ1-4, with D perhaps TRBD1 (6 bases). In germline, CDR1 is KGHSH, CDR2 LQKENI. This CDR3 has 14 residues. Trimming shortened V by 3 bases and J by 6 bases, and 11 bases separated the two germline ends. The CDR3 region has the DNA TGTGCCAGCTCACCGCTACAGGGTGATGAAAAACTGTTTTTT. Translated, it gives CASSPLQGDEKLFF.

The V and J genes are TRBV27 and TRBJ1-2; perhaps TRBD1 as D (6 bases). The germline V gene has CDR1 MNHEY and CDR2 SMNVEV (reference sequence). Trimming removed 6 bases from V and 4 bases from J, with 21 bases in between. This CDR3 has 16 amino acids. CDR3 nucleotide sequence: TGTGCCAGCAGATATCTACCGATGGGGGGCGCCTATGGCTACACCTTC. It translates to CASRYLPMGGAYGYTF.

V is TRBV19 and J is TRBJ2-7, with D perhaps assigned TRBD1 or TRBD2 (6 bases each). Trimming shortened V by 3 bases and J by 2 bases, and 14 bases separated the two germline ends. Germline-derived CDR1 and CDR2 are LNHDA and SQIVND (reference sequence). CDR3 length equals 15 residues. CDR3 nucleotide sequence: TGTGCCAGTAGTATGGGGGGCGGTGTCCCCTACGAGCAGTACTTC. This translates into CASSMGGGVPYEQYF. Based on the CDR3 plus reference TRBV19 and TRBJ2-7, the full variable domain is DGGITQSPKYLFRKEGQNVTLSCEQNLNHDAMYWYRQDPGQGLRLIYYSQIVNDFQKGDIAEGYSVSREKKESFPLTVTSAQKNPTAFYLCASSMGGGVPYEQYFGPGTRLTVT.

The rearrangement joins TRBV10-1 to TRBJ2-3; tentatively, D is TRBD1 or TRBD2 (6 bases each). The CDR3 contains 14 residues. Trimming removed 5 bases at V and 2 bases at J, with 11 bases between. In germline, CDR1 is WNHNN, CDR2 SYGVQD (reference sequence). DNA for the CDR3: TGCGCCAGCAGTAGGGGGGAGACCACAGATACGCAGTATTTT. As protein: CASSRGETTDTQYF.

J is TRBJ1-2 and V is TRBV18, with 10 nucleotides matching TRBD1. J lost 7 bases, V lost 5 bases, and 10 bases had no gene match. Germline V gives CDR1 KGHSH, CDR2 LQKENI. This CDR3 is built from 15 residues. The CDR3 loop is CASSAKTGGLAGYTF. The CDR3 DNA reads TGTGCCAGCTCAGCTAAGACAGGGGGCTTGGCTGGCTACACCTTC.

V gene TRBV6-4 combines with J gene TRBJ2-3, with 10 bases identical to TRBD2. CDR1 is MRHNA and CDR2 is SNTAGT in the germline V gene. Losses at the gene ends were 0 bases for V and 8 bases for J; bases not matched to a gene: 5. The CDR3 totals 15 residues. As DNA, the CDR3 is TGTGCCAGCAGTGACTCAAGCGGGGGGGCCGGTACGCAGTATTTT. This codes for CASSDSSGGAGTQYF.

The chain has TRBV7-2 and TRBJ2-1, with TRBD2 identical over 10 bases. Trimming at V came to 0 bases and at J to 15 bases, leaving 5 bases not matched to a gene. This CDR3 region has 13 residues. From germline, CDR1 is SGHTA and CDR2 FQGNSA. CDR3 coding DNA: TGTGCCAGCAGCTTAGCGGGGACTAGCGAGAGGTTCTTC. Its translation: CASSLAGTSERFF.

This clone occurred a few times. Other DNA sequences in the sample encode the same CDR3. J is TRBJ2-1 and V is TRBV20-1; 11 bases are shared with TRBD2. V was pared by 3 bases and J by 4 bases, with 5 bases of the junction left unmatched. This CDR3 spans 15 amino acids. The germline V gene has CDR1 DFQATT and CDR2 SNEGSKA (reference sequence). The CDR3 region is CSASTSGGPYNEQFF. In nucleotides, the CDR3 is TGCAGTGCTAGTACTAGCGGGGGCCCTTACAATGAGCAGTTCTTC.

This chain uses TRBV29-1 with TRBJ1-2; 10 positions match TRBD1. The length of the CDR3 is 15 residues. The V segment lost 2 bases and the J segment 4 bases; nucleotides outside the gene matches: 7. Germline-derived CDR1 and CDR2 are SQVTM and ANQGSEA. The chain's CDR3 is CSVETRDRGGYGYTF. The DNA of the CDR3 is TGCAGCGTTGAAACCCGGGACAGGGGAGGCTATGGCTACACCTTC.

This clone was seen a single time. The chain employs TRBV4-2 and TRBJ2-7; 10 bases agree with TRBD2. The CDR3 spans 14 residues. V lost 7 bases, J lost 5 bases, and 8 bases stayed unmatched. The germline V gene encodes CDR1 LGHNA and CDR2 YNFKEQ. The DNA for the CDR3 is TGTGCCAGCACCCCGGGACTAGCGTCCCACGAGCAGTACTTC. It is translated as CASTPGLASHEQYF.

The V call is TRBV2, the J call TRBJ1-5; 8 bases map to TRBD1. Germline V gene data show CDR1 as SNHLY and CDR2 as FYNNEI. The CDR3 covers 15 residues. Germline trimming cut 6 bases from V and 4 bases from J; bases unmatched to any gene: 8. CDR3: CASSELRGLNQPQHF. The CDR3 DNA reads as TGTGCCAGCAGCGAACTCAGGGGGCTTAATCAGCCCCAGCATTTT.

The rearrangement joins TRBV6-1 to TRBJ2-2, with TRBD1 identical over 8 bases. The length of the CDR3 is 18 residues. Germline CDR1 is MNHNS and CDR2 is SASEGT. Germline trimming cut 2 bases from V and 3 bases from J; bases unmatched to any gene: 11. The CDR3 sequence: CASSERGNQGAHTGELFF. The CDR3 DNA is TGTGCCAGCAGTGAAAGGGGGAACCAGGGGGCGCACACCGGGGAGCTGTTTTTT.

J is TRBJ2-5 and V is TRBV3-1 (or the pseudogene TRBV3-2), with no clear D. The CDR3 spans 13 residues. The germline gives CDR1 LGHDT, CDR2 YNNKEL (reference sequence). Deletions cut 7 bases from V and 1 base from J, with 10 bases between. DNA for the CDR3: TGTGCCAGCAAGAAGGGTACCCAAGAGACCCAGTACTTC. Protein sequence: CASKKGTQETQYF.

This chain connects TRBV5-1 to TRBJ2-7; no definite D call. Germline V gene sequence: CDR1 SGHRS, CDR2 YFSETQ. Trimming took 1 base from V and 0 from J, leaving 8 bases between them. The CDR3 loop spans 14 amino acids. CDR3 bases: TGCGCCAGCAGCTTGACACGGTCCTCCTACGAGCAGTACTTC. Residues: CASSLTRSSYEQYF. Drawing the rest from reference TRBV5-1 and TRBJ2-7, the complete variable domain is KAGVTQTPRYLIKTRGQQVTLSCSPISGHRSVSWYQQTPGQGLQFLFEYFSETQRNKGNFPGRFSGRQFSNSRSEMNVSTLELGDSALYLCASSLTRSSYEQYFGPGTRLTVT.

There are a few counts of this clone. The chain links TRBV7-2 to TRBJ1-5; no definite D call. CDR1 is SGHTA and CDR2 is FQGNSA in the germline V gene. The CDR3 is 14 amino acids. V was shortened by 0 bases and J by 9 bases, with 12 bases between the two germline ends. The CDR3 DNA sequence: TGTGCCAGCAGCTTAGCGATAATTCGCCCGCCCCAGCATTTT. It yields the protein CASSLAIIRPPQHF.

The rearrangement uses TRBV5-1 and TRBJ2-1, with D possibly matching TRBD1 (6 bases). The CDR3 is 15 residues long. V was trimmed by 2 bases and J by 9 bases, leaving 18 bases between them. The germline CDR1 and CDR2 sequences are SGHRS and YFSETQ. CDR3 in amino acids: CASSFTSDRSIEQFF. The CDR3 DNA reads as TGCGCCAGCAGCTTTACTTCCGACAGGAGCATTGAGCAGTTCTTC.

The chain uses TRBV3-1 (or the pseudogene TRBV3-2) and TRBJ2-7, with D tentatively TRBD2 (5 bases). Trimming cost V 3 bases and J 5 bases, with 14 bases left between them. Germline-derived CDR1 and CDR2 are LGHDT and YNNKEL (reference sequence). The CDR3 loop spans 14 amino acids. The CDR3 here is CASSHQPGSDEQYF. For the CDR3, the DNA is TGTGCCAGCAGCCACCAACCGGGGAGCGACGAGCAGTACTTC.

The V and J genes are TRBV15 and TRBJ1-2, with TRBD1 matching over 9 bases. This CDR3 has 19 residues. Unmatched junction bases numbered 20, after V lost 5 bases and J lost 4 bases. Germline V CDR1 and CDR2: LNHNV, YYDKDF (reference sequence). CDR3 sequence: CATSSPSTGGLAGLYGYTF. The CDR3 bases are TGTGCCACCAGCTCTCCCTCAACAGGGGGCTTGGCAGGTCTCTATGGCTACACCTTC. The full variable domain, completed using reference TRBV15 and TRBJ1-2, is DAMVIQNPRYQVTQFGKPVTLSCSQTLNHNVMYWYQQKSSQAPKLLFHYYDKDFNNEADTPDNFQSRRPNTSFCFLDIRSPGLGDTAMYLCATSSPSTGGLAGLYGYTFGSGTRLTVV.